This is a list of T cell receptor beta chains from one sample in a study of control samples from healthy donors and cancer patients. Data came from immunoSEQ multiplex PCR; TCRdb stores just in-frame clones and leaves some out. The data contain under 150,000 clones, roughly 90% of them singletons. The sample comprised blood. These TCRs come from a man aged 30-40 years in good health. The CDR3 runs from the conserved cysteine through the conserved F or W. The D gene is left open where the match is weak. Clone size is given for some rows only: seen once, a few or many times, or a class if the clone is expanded.

TRBD1	TRBV9	TRBJ2-7	-	TGTGCCAGCAGCGTAGGGGGACAGCCCTACGAGCAGTACTTC	CASSVGGQPYEQYF
-	TRBV29-1	TRBJ2-1	once	TGCAGCGTTGCACGGGGTAGCTCCTACAATGAGCAGTTCTTC	CSVARGSSYNEQFF
TRBD2	TRBV6-6	TRBJ2-7	-	TGTGCCAGCAGGGGCGGGAGGATCTACGAGCAGTACTTC	CASRGGRIYEQYF
-	TRBV6-2/TRBV6-3	TRBJ1-6	-	TGTGCCAGCAGCAGTCACGGACAGCAAAATTCACCCCTCCACTTT	CASSSHGQQNSPLHF
TRBD1	TRBV29-1	TRBJ2-7	-	TGCAGCGTTGGGATGGGGACAGGGAGGACCGAGCAGTACTTC	CSVGMGTGRTEQYF
TRBD1	TRBV3-1/TRBV3-2	TRBJ1-2	-	TGTGCCAGCAGCTTTCGGACAGGGGAGGGTGGCTACACCTTC	CASSFRTGEGGYTF
-	TRBV21-1	TRBJ1-2	-	TGTGCCAGCAGCGCAACCCTACGGGACAGGGGCATAGGCTACACCTTC	CASSATLRDRGIGYTF
-	TRBV9	TRBJ2-1	once	TGTGCCAGCAGCCCTAGAGGTGGCGGACGCAATGAGCAGTTCTTC	CASSPRGGGRNEQFF
-	TRBV2	TRBJ2-7	-	TGTGCCAGCACCGACACCCAACGAGCCTACGAGCAGTACTTC	CASTDTQRAYEQYF
TRBD1	TRBV4-1	TRBJ1-1	-	TGCGCCAGCCGCCGTCGACTCCAGGGACAGGGTAACACTGAAGCTTTCTTT	CASRRRLQGQGNTEAFF